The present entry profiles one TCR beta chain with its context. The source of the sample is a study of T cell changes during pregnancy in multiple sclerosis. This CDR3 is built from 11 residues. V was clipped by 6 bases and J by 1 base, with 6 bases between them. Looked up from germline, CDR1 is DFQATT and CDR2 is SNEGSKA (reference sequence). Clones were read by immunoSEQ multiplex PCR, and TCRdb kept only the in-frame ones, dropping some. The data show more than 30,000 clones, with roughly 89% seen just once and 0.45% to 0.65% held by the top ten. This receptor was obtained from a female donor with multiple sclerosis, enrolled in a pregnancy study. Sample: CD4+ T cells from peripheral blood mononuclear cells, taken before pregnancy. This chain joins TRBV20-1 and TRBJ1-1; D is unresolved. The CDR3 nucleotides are TGCAGTGCCCCAGAGAACACTGAAGCTTTCTTT. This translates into CSAPENTEAFF.